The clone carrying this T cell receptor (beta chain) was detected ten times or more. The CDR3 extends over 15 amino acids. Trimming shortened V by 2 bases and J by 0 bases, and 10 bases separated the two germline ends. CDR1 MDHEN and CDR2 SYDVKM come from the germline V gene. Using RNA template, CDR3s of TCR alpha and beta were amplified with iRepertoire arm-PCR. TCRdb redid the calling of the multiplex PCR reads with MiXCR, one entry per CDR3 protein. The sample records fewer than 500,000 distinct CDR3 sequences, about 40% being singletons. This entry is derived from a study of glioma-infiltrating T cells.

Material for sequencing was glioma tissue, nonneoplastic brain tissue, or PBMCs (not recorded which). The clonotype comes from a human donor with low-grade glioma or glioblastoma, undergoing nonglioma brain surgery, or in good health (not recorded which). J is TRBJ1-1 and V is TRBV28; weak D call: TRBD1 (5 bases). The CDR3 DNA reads TGTGCCAGCAGTTTACCCGGACATATGAACACTGAAGCTTTCTTT. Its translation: CASSLPGHMNTEAFF.